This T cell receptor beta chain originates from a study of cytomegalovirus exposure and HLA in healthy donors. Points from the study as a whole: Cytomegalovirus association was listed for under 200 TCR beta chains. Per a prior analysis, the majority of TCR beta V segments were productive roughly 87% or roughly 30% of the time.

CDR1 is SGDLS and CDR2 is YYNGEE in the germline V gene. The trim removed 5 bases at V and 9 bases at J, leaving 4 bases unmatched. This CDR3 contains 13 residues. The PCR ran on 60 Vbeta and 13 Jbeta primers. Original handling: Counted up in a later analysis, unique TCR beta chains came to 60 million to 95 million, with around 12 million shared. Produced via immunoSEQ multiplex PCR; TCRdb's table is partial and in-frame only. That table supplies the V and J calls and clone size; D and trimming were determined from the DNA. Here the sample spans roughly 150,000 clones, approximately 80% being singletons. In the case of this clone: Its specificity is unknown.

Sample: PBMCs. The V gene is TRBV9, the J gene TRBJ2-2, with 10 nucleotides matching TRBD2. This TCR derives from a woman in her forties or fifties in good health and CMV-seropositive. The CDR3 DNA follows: TGTGCCAGCAGTCTAGCGGGGGAAAGGGAGCTGTTTTTT. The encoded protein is CASSLAGERELFF.